Given below is one T cell receptor beta chain in context. The antigen is not known. TCR beta VDJ and CDR3 profiles were obtained from a genomic DNA template. TCRdb passed the reads through MiXCR, listing each CDR3 protein once. The data show 90,000 to 120,000 distinct CDR3 sequences, approximately 49% seen once. The data stem from a study of CD8+CD57+ T cells in acquired aplastic anemia. The overall study: DNA recovered from sorted CD4+ and CD8+ cells had a mean of around 3.2 ug. The study obtained 11 million or so reads on average for CD4+ cells from healthy donors.

Overall study findings and caveats: CD8+ Simpson's diversity showed no significant patient-control difference. Common to patients and controls were approximately 30 CD8+ CDR3 sequences.

Sequenced sample: sorted CD4+, CD8+, or CD8+CD57+ T cells (not recorded which) from PBMCs. This receptor was identified in a human donor in good health, serving as a control.

Written as DNA, the CDR3 is TGTGCCAGCACCCTCTCTGGAAACACCATATATTTT. Residues: CASTLSGNTIYF. V is TRBV25-1 and J is TRBJ1-3; D call uncertain. Germline CDR1 is MGHDK and CDR2 is SYGVNS. This CDR3 has 12 amino acids. V gave up 7 bases and J gave up 0 bases, with 4 bases separating them.